This T cell receptor beta chain was retrieved from a study of T cells in Graves' hyperthyroidism and ophthalmopathy. At the level of the study: At the time of initial diagnosis and before any treatment, peripheral blood was collected.

Calling Graves' hyperthyroidism stable meant ophthalmopathy did not progress within 18 months. Disease duration under 2 months; hyperthyroidism patients were aged 18 to 65. Lactation, pregnancy, other autoimmune disease or uncontrolled infection led to exclusion of patients. TCR beta CDR3 sequences were amplified from RNA transcripts. The HTBI primer set was used in a first-round RT-PCR of the TCR CDR3. From the multiplex PCR reads, TCRdb called clonotypes with MiXCR, one entry per CDR3 protein. Found here are more than 300,000 distinct CDR3 sequences, over 10% of them singletons; the top ten hold over 8.5%. CDR3 size: 15 residues. The V gene end was trimmed by 3 bases and the J gene end by 8 bases; junction bases not matched to a gene: 10. Germline CDR1 reads SGHDT; CDR2 reads YYEEEE.

Material: blood. This sequence was found in a woman in her late teens or twenties with Graves' hyperthyroidism. V gene TRBV5-6 combines with J gene TRBJ1-4; 7 bases map to TRBD1. CDR3 in DNA: TGTGCCAGCAGCTGGGGCGTCGCAGGGGGGGAAAAACTGTTTTTT. Amino acids: CASSWGVAGGEKLFF.